The 10 T cell receptor beta chains below come from one sample, sequenced in a study of long-term antiretroviral therapy in people with HIV. They ran version v3.0 of the immunoSEQ assay at survey level. Produced via immunoSEQ multiplex PCR; TCRdb's table is partial and in-frame only. The sample consists of about 30,000 clones, 90% of them appearing once. Sample: unsorted PBMCs, taken 3.2 years before starting antiretroviral therapy. These receptors all stem from a man aged 45-60 years with HIV.

This rearrangement joins TRBV7-9 to TRBJ2-2, with D perhaps matching TRBD1 (5 bases). The CDR3 length is 12 residues. The germline V and J ends were trimmed by 6 bases and 6 bases, with 8 bases remaining between them. Germline CDR1 and CDR2: SEHNR and FQNEAQ (reference sequence). The CDR3, as DNA: TGTGCCAGCAGTCCAGGGTCCGGGGAGCTGTTTTTT. It codes for CASSPGSGELFF. The whole variable domain, remainder taken from reference TRBV7-9 and TRBJ2-2, is DTGVSQNPRHKITKRGQNVTFRCDPISEHNRLYWYRQTLGQGPEFLTYFQNEAQLEKSRLLSDRFSAERPKGSFSTLEIQRTEQGDSAMYLCASSPGSGELFFGEGSRLTVL.

The chain employs TRBV7-9 and TRBJ2-6; D is perhaps TRBD1 (5 bases). The CDR3 spans 15 residues. V was clipped by 1 base and J by 1 base, with 5 bases between them. Germline V CDR1 and CDR2: SEHNR, FQNEAQ (reference sequence). CDR3 amino acids: CASSLDRSGANVLTF. In DNA form, the CDR3 reads TGTGCCAGCAGCTTAGACAGGTCTGGGGCCAACGTCCTGACTTTC.

J is TRBJ2-5 and V is TRBV10-1; D perhaps matches TRBD2 (6 bases). Germline V lookup: CDR1 WNHNN, CDR2 SYGVQD (reference sequence). V was trimmed by 3 bases and J by 1 base, leaving 18 bases between them. The CDR3 is 17 amino acids. CDR3 amino acids: CASSDPMGTESQETQYF. CDR3 bases: TGCGCCAGCAGTGACCCTATGGGGACTGAGAGCCAAGAGACCCAGTACTTC.

J is TRBJ2-5 and V is TRBV5-1; possibly TRBD1 or TRBD2 for D (5 bases each). Trimming pared 0 bases from V and 5 bases from J, leaving 11 bases between. Germline CDR1 reads SGHRS; CDR2 reads YFSETQ. CDR3 size: 14 residues. In DNA, the CDR3 is TGCGCCAGCAGCTTGGGAGGGGCGCAGGAGACCCAGTACTTC. Translation: CASSLGGAQETQYF.

This chain uses TRBV15 with TRBJ2-7; D not certain. The CDR3 has 13 amino acids. Germline CDR1 is LNHNV and CDR2 is YYDKDF (reference sequence). Trimming removed 0 bases at V and 3 bases at J, with 6 bases between. In DNA form, the CDR3 reads TGTGCCACCAGCAGAGAGGCCTTCTACGAGCAGTACTTC. Residues: CATSREAFYEQYF. Drawing the rest from reference TRBV15 and TRBJ2-7, the complete variable domain is DAMVIQNPRYQVTQFGKPVTLSCSQTLNHNVMYWYQQKSSQAPKLLFHYYDKDFNNEADTPDNFQSRRPNTSFCFLDIRSPGLGDTAMYLCATSREAFYEQYFGPGTRLTVT.

This chain uses TRBV4-1 with TRBJ2-7, with D perhaps matching TRBD2 (7 bases). Germline CDR1 is MGHRA and CDR2 is YSYEKL. V dropped 4 bases and J dropped 3 bases, with 16 bases sitting between them. The CDR3 sequence is 15 residues long. CDR3 protein: CASSPRGARDYEQYF. The CDR3 DNA reads as TGCGCCAGCAGCCCACGGGGGGCCCGGGACTACGAGCAGTACTTC.

The chain uses TRBV10-2 and TRBJ1-2; D is undetermined. CDR3 size: 13 residues. V was trimmed by 3 bases and J by 1 base, leaving 6 bases between them. Germline CDR1 and CDR2: WSHSY and SAAADI. The CDR3 here is CASSEGFNYGYTF. The CDR3, as DNA: TGCGCCAGCAGTGAAGGCTTTAACTATGGCTACACCTTC.

The rearrangement links TRBV19 to TRBJ2-7; D is ambiguous. Trimming removed 3 bases at V and 3 bases at J, with 9 bases between. Germline CDR1 and CDR2: LNHDA and SQIVND (reference sequence). This CDR3 is 13 amino acids long. CDR3 protein: CASSMVGFYEQYF. In nucleotides, the CDR3 is TGTGCCAGTAGTATGGTAGGGTTCTACGAGCAGTACTTC. Combining the CDR3 with reference TRBV19 and TRBJ2-7 gives the whole variable domain DGGITQSPKYLFRKEGQNVTLSCEQNLNHDAMYWYRQDPGQGLRLIYYSQIVNDFQKGDIAEGYSVSREKKESFPLTVTSAQKNPTAFYLCASSMVGFYEQYFGPGTRLTVT.

This clone was detected only once. The V and J genes are TRBV6-5 and TRBJ1-2; 9 nucleotides line up with TRBD1. In germline, CDR1 is MNHEY, CDR2 SVGAGI. The CDR3 is 13 residues long. The V segment lost 5 bases and the J segment 8 bases; nucleotides outside the gene matches: 6. The CDR3 reads CASSHRTGEGYTF. The CDR3 nucleotides read TGTGCCAGCAGTCACAGGACAGGGGAGGGCTACACCTTC.

The table lists this clone with a count of one. This chain uses TRBV5-1 with TRBJ1-5; a weak D match, TRBD1 (6 bases). This CDR3 is built from 15 residues. The V and J ends lost 4 bases and 1 base respectively, with 12 bases between them. Germline-derived CDR1 and CDR2 are SGHRS and YFSETQ. The CDR3 reads CASSPGGASNQPQHF. CDR3 in DNA: TGCGCCAGCAGCCCTGGGGGGGCAAGCAATCAGCCCCAGCATTTT.